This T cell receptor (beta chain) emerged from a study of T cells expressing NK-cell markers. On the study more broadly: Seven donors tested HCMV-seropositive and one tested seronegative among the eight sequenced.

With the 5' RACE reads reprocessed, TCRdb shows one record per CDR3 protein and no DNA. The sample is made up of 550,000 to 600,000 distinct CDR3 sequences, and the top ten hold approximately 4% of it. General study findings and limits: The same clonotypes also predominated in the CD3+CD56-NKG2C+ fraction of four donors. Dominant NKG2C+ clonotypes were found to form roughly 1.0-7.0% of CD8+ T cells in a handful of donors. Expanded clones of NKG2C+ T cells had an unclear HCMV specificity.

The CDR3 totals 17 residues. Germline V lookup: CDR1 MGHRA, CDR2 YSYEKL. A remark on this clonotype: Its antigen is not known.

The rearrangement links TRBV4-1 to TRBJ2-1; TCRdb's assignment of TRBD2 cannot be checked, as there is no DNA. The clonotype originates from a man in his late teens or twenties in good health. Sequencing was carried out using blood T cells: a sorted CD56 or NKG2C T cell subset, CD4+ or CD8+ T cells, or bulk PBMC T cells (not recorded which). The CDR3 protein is CASSPPSGRSSYNEQFF.